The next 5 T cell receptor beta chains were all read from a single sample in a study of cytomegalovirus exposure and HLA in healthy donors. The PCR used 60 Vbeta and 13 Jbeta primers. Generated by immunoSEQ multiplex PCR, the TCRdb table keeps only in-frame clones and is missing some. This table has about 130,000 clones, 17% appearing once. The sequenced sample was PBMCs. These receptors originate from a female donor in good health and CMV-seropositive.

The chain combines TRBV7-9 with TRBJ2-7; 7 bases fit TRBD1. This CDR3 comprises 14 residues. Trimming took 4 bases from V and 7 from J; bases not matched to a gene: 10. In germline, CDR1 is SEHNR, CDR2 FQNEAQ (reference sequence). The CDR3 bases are TGTGCCAGCAGCTCGGACAGGTCGCGGGTGGAGCAGTACTTC. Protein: CASSSDRSRVEQYF.

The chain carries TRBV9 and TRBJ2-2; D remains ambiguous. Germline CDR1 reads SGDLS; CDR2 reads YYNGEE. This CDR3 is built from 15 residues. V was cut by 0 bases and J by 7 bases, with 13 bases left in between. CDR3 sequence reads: CASSVAEGAGGELFF. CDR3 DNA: TGTGCCAGCAGCGTAGCTGAAGGCGCAGGCGGGGAGCTGTTTTTT.

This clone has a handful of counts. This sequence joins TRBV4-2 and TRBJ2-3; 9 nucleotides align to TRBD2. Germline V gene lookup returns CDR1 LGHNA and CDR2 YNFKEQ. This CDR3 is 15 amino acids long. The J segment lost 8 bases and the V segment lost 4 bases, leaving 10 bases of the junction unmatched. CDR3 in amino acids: CASSPRVAGEGTQYF. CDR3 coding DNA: TGTGCCAGCAGCCCAAGAGTAGCGGGAGAGGGTACGCAGTATTTT.

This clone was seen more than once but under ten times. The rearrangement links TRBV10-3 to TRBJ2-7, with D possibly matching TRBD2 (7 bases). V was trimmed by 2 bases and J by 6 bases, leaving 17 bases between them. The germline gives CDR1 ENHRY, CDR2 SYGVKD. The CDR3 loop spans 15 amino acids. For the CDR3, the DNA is TGTGCCATCAGTGAGCACGGGGGGCCACCTTCCGAGCAGTACTTC. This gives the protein CAISEHGGPPSEQYF.

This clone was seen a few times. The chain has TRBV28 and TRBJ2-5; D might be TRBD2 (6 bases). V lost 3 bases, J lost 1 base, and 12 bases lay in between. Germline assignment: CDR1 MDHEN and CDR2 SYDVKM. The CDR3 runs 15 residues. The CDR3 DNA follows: TGTGCCAGCAGTTTCCACCGGGGGAGCCAAGAGACCCAGTACTTC. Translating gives CASSFHRGSQETQYF.